This TCR beta chain stems from a study of shared clonotypes between healthy human individuals. The method was immunoSEQ multiplex PCR; TCRdb's version includes in-frame clones alone and lacks a portion of them. This table holds roughly 2 million clones, 85% to 95% found once. CD8 cells regarded as naive lacked CD45RO, were positively chosen for CCR7, and omitted terminally differentiated effector memory CD45RA+ cells. Study results and limitations: Across a handful of donors, naive CD4 shared 5% to 5.5%, naive CD8 more than 3%, memory CD4 approximately 2.5%, memory CD8 0.4% to 0.5%. Among donors, clonotype sharing was expected to be affected by sequencing depth.

Of note for this clone: No antigen is known for it.

Material for sequencing was naive CD8+ T cells sorted from blood. The clonotype originates from a man aged 18 to 29 in good health.

The CDR3 nucleotides are TGCGCCAGCAGCCTGGGACCACAGTCCGCCTCCTCCTATAATTCACCCCTCCACTTT. Translation: CASSLGPQSASSYNSPLHF. This chain joins TRBV4-1 and TRBJ1-6, with D possibly matching TRBD1 (5 bases). Trimming removed 4 bases from V and 0 bases from J, with 19 bases in between. The CDR3 is made up of 19 amino acids. Per germline, CDR1 MGHRA and CDR2 YSYEKL.